This paragraph reports one T cell receptor beta chain. The target antigen is unknown. This sample was included in a study of glioma-infiltrating T cells. V gave up 6 bases and J gave up 3 bases, with 15 bases separating them. This CDR3 contains 15 residues. The germline gives CDR1 MDHEN, CDR2 SYDVKM. The study, taken as a whole, reports: Non-neoplastic patients had below-expected tissue-blood divergence, while all gliomas exceeded expectation. Tissue and blood shared very few CDR3 sequences.

Using RNA template, CDR3s of TCR alpha and beta were amplified with iRepertoire arm-PCR. Tissue mRNA or PBMC total RNA, roughly 90-400 ng, went into one-step reverse transcription and amplification. MiXCR was run by TCRdb on the multiplex PCR reads, yielding one entry per CDR3 protein. The sample has over 90,000 distinct CDR3 sequences, around 28% seen once. This rearrangement joins TRBV28 to TRBJ2-1, with D possibly being TRBD1 (6 bases). Sequencing was done on a sample of glioma tissue, nonneoplastic brain tissue, or PBMCs (not recorded which). The TCR originated in a human donor with low-grade glioma or glioblastoma, undergoing nonglioma brain surgery, or in good health (not recorded which). The CDR3 loop is CASSADRPNYNEQFF. The CDR3, as DNA: TGTGCCAGCAGCGCAGACAGGCCAAACTACAATGAGCAGTTCTTC.